There are many counts of the clone carrying this TCR beta chain. Preparing the TCRbeta library involved the use of unique molecular identifiers. TCRdb fed the PCR reads into MiXCR, producing one record per CDR3 protein. Here the sample spans about 340,000 distinct CDR3 sequences, approximately 10% being singletons. These data are taken from a study of T-cell reconstitution after alpha-beta-depleted transplantation in children. Trimming removed 1 base from V and 7 bases from J, with 7 bases in between. Per the germline V gene, CDR1 is SEHNR and CDR2 is FQNEAQ (reference sequence). This CDR3 has 13 residues.

The material sequenced was PBMCs from the stem cell graft donor, taken from the stem cell graft. This chain joins TRBV7-9 and TRBJ1-4; D unclear. The receptor was derived from a human donor who donated a stem cell graft to a child with acute lymphoblastic leukemia. This CDR3 reads CASSLGGGEKLFF. The CDR3 coding sequence is TGTGCCAGCAGCTTAGGCGGCGGTGAAAAACTGTTTTTT.